These 25 T cell receptor beta chains were sequenced from one sample in a study of T cell responses to AZD1222 COVID-19 vaccine. Sequenced by immunoSEQ multiplex PCR; TCRdb stores in-frame clones only, minus some. The profile shows tens of thousands of clones, 80% to 90% of them singletons. Sequenced here: peripheral blood, sampled 28 days after the second AZD1222 dose. These receptors came from an adult who received the AZD1222 COVID-19 vaccine.

CDR3 sequence: CASSLDGQGADQPQHF. The CDR3 nucleotides are TGCGCCAGCAGCTTGGATGGACAGGGGGCGGATCAGCCCCAGCATTTT. This chain joins TRBV5-1 and TRBJ1-5, with TRBD1 identical over 11 bases. Unmatched junction bases numbered 4, after V lost 0 bases and J lost 5 bases. Germline V CDR1 and CDR2: SGHRS, YFSETQ. This CDR3 spans 16 amino acids.

J is TRBJ1-3 and V is TRBV5-1; D is ambiguous. This CDR3 has 15 residues. V was cut by 1 base and J by 3 bases, with 11 bases left in between. Germline V CDR1 and CDR2: SGHRS, YFSETQ. This CDR3 is CASSLIGLGGNTIYF. CDR3 nucleotides: TGCGCCAGCAGCTTGATTGGGCTTGGTGGAAACACCATATATTTT. Based on the CDR3 plus reference TRBV5-1 and TRBJ1-3, the full variable domain is KAGVTQTPRYLIKTRGQQVTLSCSPISGHRSVSWYQQTPGQGLQFLFEYFSETQRNKGNFPGRFSGRQFSNSRSEMNVSTLELGDSALYLCASSLIGLGGNTIYFGEGSWLTVV.

V usage is TRBV7-2 and J usage is TRBJ1-2; 10 bases align to TRBD1. Germline lookup yields CDR1 SGHTA and CDR2 FQGNSA. This CDR3 contains 14 residues. V dropped 6 bases and J dropped 10; count of bases not matched to a gene: 11. The CDR3 coding sequence is TGTGCCAGCAGAAAGACAGGGGGCCCTGATATCTACACCTTC. Its protein product is CASRKTGGPDIYTF.

This chain uses TRBV6-1 with TRBJ1-1, with TRBD1 as a possible D gene (5 bases). Germline-derived CDR1 and CDR2 are MNHNS and SASEGT. The CDR3 consists of 15 residues. V was trimmed by 0 bases and J by 4 bases, leaving 12 bases between them. This CDR3 is CASSEARGWGTEAFF. The CDR3 bases are TGTGCCAGCAGTGAAGCGCGGGGGTGGGGCACTGAAGCTTTCTTT.

The chain employs TRBV30 and TRBJ2-3; D gene unclear. With 0 bases removed from V and 8 bases from J, the gap between germline ends came to 6 bases. Germline CDR1 GTSNPN, CDR2 SVGIG (reference sequence). CDR3 length equals 11 residues. The CDR3 sequence: CAWSVRGTQYF. CDR3 in DNA: TGTGCCTGGAGTGTACGAGGTACGCAGTATTTT.

The V call is TRBV24-1, the J call TRBJ2-2, with D perhaps being TRBD1 or TRBD2 (5 bases each). The V end lost 7 bases, the J end lost 3 bases, and 11 bases lay between the germline ends. CDR1 and CDR2 from the germline V gene are KGHDR and SFDVKD. This CDR3 comprises 14 residues. CDR3 sequence: CATSPGTDTGELFF. The CDR3 DNA reads as TGTGCCACCAGCCCCGGGACGGACACCGGGGAGCTGTTTTTT.

The genes are TRBV7-3 and TRBJ2-1; D not certain. This CDR3 has 15 amino acids. Germline V gene lookup returns CDR1 SGHTA and CDR2 FQGTGA. V lost 5 bases and J 0 bases, leaving 11 bases between the germline ends. The CDR3 is CASSTRAGSYNEQFF. CDR3 DNA: TGTGCCAGCAGCACGAGAGCAGGCTCCTACAATGAGCAGTTCTTC.

The rearrangement links TRBV3-1 (or the pseudogene TRBV3-2) to TRBJ2-7, with 8 nucleotides matching TRBD1. The trim removed 4 bases at V and 4 bases at J, leaving 3 bases unmatched. Germline V gene data show CDR1 as LGHDT and CDR2 as YNNKEL (reference sequence). The CDR3 runs to 13 residues. For the CDR3, the DNA is TGTGCCAGCAGCCGGGACAGGAGATACGAGCAGTACTTC. Its protein product is CASSRDRRYEQYF.

This chain connects TRBV4-2 to TRBJ1-3; 9 positions match TRBD1. CDR3 size: 15 residues. Germline V gene data show CDR1 as LGHNA and CDR2 as YNFKEQ. J was trimmed by 5 bases and V by 1 base; bases with no gene match: 3. In DNA, the CDR3 is TGTGCCAGCAGCCAAGCGGGGACAGGGCGAAACACCATATATTTT. Translating it yields CASSQAGTGRNTIYF.

The chain joins TRBV30 to TRBJ1-1; possible D gene TRBD1, 5 bases. Germline-derived CDR1 and CDR2 are GTSNPN and SVGIG (reference sequence). Trimming shortened V by 4 bases and J by 4 bases, and 10 bases separated the two germline ends. This CDR3 has 12 amino acids. The CDR3 protein is CAWNSRVTEAFF. The CDR3 DNA reads TGTGCCTGGAATAGCAGGGTCACTGAAGCTTTCTTT.

V gene TRBV5-1 combines with J gene TRBJ1-1, with D perhaps matching TRBD1 (5 bases). The ends were cut back, 4 bases at V and 5 bases at J, with 12 bases in the middle. Germline V gene data show CDR1 as SGHRS and CDR2 as YFSETQ. This CDR3 has 13 amino acids. The CDR3 spells CASSLTEGTEAFF. The CDR3 nucleotides read TGCGCCAGCAGCCTGACGGAGGGGACTGAAGCTTTCTTT.

This rearrangement joins TRBV7-2 to TRBJ1-5; weak D call: TRBD1 (6 bases). V dropped 1 base and J dropped 6 bases, with 19 bases sitting between them. Per the germline V gene, CDR1 is SGHTA and CDR2 is FQGNSA. The CDR3 sequence is 17 residues long. The CDR3 nucleotides are TGTGCCAGCAGCTTAGGTCATGGAGGCAGGGGTGGTCAGCCCCAGCATTTT. This translates into CASSLGHGGRGGQPQHF.

The CDR3 reads CASSGETGGSYEQYF. CDR3 coding DNA: TGTGCCAGCAGTGGGGAGACAGGGGGCTCCTACGAGCAGTACTTC. The chain employs TRBV2 and TRBJ2-7, with 9 bases fitting TRBD1. This CDR3 is 15 amino acids long. Germline loops: CDR1 SNHLY, CDR2 FYNNEI. With 4 bases clipped from V and 0 bases from J, the junction kept 4 bases outside the gene matches.

The chain has TRBV19 and TRBJ1-6; tentative D call: TRBD1 (5 bases). CDR3 size: 14 residues. CDR1 LNHDA and CDR2 SQIVND come from the germline V gene (reference sequence). Trimming pared 6 bases from V and 2 bases from J, leaving 8 bases between. The CDR3 DNA sequence: TGTGCCAGTAGGGCAGGGACCTATAATTCACCCCTCCACTTT. This translates into CASRAGTYNSPLHF.

This rearrangement joins TRBV29-1 to TRBJ2-5, with D unresolved. CDR3 length: 11 amino acids. The V end lost 3 bases, the J end lost 7 bases, and 9 bases lay between the germline ends. Per the germline V gene, CDR1 is SQVTM and CDR2 is ANQGSEA. The chain's CDR3 is CSVDVGGTQYF. DNA for the CDR3: TGCAGCGTTGATGTAGGTGGGACCCAGTACTTC. Based on the CDR3 plus reference TRBV29-1 and TRBJ2-5, the full variable domain is SAVISQKPSRDICQRGTSLTIQCQVDSQVTMMFWYRQQPGQSLTLIATANQGSEATYESGFVIDKFPISRPNLTFSTLTVSNMSPEDSSIYLCSVDVGGTQYFGPGTRLLVL.

The chain employs TRBV9 and TRBJ2-7; the match to TRBD1 covers 7 bases. V shed 0 bases and J 5 bases; nucleotides not matched to a gene: 5. The V gene's germline CDR1 is SGDLS and CDR2 YYNGEE. The CDR3 is 14 residues long. CDR3 DNA: TGTGCCAGCAGCGTAGCCGGCAGGGGGAACGAGCAGTACTTC. It encodes CASSVAGRGNEQYF.

V usage is TRBV9 and J usage is TRBJ2-1; the D gene is possibly TRBD2 (6 bases). Germline V lookup: CDR1 SGDLS, CDR2 YYNGEE. Deletions cut 4 bases from V and 6 bases from J, with 14 bases between. This CDR3 region has 14 residues. Here the CDR3 DNA reads TGTGCCAGCAGCCCCCGGACTAACGGCAATGAGCAGTTCTTC. Its translation is CASSPRTNGNEQFF.

This chain joins TRBV27 and TRBJ1-6, with a tentative D call TRBD1 (5 bases). The V end was cut by 4 bases, the J end by 0 bases, with 7 bases between. This CDR3 contains 15 residues. Germline CDR1 and CDR2: MNHEY and SMNVEV (reference sequence). CDR3 sequence: CASSSDISYNSPLHF. In nucleotides, the CDR3 is TGTGCCAGCAGTTCGGACATCTCCTATAATTCACCCCTCCACTTT.

This chain joins TRBV27 and TRBJ2-1; 8 bases fit TRBD2. Trimming cost V 5 bases and J 6 bases; bases outside gene matches: 12. CDR3 size: 16 residues. Germline CDR1 and CDR2: MNHEY and SMNVEV (reference sequence). CDR3 in DNA: TGTGCCAGCAGTCCATATGGGGCTAGCGGGCTCAATGAGCAGTTCTTC. It is translated as CASSPYGASGLNEQFF.

This chain connects TRBV7-8 to TRBJ2-1, with D possibly matching TRBD2 (6 bases). CDR3 size: 14 residues. Germline-derived CDR1 and CDR2 are SGHVS and FQNEAQ. V lost 2 bases to trimming and J lost 7 bases, with 12 bases between them. CDR3 sequence (DNA): TGTGCCAGCAGCTTACAAGGGACTTCGAATGAGCAGTTCTTC. Its translation: CASSLQGTSNEQFF.

This chain uses TRBV15 with TRBJ2-1; 7 bases are a match to TRBD2. The CDR3 spans 15 residues. The germline V gene has CDR1 LNHNV and CDR2 YYDKDF (reference sequence). Losses at the gene ends were 1 base for V and 3 bases for J; bases not matched to a gene: 3. This chain's CDR3 is CATSRGGGSYNEQFF. The CDR3 DNA reads TGTGCCACCAGCAGAGGGGGCGGGAGCTACAATGAGCAGTTCTTC.

The chain recombines TRBV29-1 with TRBJ1-1; 9 bases map to TRBD1. Germline V lookup: CDR1 SQVTM, CDR2 ANQGSEA. This CDR3 contains 14 residues. V lost 5 bases and J lost 4; bases outside the gene matches: 8. The CDR3 protein is CSVRGQGYSTEAFF. The CDR3 bases are TGCAGCGTTCGAGGACAGGGGTACAGCACTGAAGCTTTCTTT. Based on the CDR3 plus reference TRBV29-1 and TRBJ1-1, the full variable domain is SAVISQKPSRDICQRGTSLTIQCQVDSQVTMMFWYRQQPGQSLTLIATANQGSEATYESGFVIDKFPISRPNLTFSTLTVSNMSPEDSSIYLCSVRGQGYSTEAFFGQGTRLTVV.

V usage is TRBV30 and J usage is TRBJ1-2, with 9 bases aligning to TRBD1. V dropped 5 bases and J dropped 4; count of bases not matched to a gene: 8. Germline assignment: CDR1 GTSNPN and CDR2 SVGIG (reference sequence). The CDR3 length is 14 residues. CDR3 nucleotide sequence: TGTGCCTGGGGAGAACAGGGGGCCGGCTATGGCTACACCTTC. Translation: CAWGEQGAGYGYTF.

The chain has TRBV18 and TRBJ2-3; perhaps D is TRBD1 or TRBD2 (5 bases each). The CDR3 spans 15 residues. Trimming pared 2 bases from V and 4 bases from J, leaving 13 bases between. CDR1 is KGHSH and CDR2 is LQKENI in the germline V gene. The CDR3: CASSPAGLGADTQYF. CDR3 bases: TGTGCCAGCTCACCAGCCGGGTTGGGGGCAGATACGCAGTATTTT.

The chain joins TRBV7-2 to TRBJ1-2, with D possibly being TRBD1 (5 bases). The CDR3 consists of 14 residues. CDR1 SGHTA and CDR2 FQGNSA come from the germline V gene. Trimming stripped 3 bases from V and 3 bases from J, with 11 bases between. In nucleotides, the CDR3 is TGTGCCAGCAGCTTGGGGGGGGTCGACTATGGCTACACCTTC. Its protein product is CASSLGGVDYGYTF.